One sample yielded the 23 T cell receptor beta chains listed below, sequenced in a study of T cell repertoires in cytomegalovirus infection. TCRdb ran MiXCR on the reads and lists one entry per CDR3 protein. The sample includes some 940,000 distinct CDR3 sequences, roughly a third of them seen just once. Their recognized antigens are unknown. Specimen: cultured CD8+ T cells from PBMCs, collected from culture after CMV antigen stimulation. The source is a human donor in good health (CMV status not recorded). Some clones in this sample may be carry-over from other donors' samples.

The V gene is TRBV6-2 or TRBV6-3, the J gene TRBJ2-5, with 7 bases lining up with TRBD1. Germline CDR1 reads MNHEY; CDR2 reads SVGEGT. The V gene end was trimmed by 5 bases and the J gene end by 4 bases; junction bases not matched to a gene: 13. This CDR3 has 16 amino acids. CDR3 sequence: CASSKGARGWGETQYF. The DNA of the CDR3 is TGTGCCAGCAGTAAGGGGGCCAGGGGGTGGGGAGAGACCCAGTACTTC.

This chain links TRBV29-1 with TRBJ1-2; D is possibly TRBD1 (6 bases). Germline V gives CDR1 SQVTM, CDR2 ANQGSEA. Trimming cost V 1 base and J 8 bases, with 11 bases left between them. The CDR3 has 12 amino acids. CDR3 sequence: CSVEARTVGYTF. The CDR3 DNA reads TGCAGCGTTGAAGCCCGGACAGTCGGCTACACCTTC. The whole variable domain, remainder taken from reference TRBV29-1 and TRBJ1-2, is SAVISQKPSRDICQRGTSLTIQCQVDSQVTMMFWYRQQPGQSLTLIATANQGSEATYESGFVIDKFPISRPNLTFSTLTVSNMSPEDSSIYLCSVEARTVGYTFGSGTRLTVV.

The chain is built from TRBV29-1 and TRBJ2-1, with D possibly being TRBD1 (6 bases). The CDR3 has 14 residues. Germline V gene sequence: CDR1 SQVTM, CDR2 ANQGSEA. The germline V and J ends were trimmed by 6 bases and 0 bases, with 12 bases remaining between them. DNA of the CDR3: TGCAGCGTCCCGTGGACAGCCTCCTACAATGAGCAGTTCTTC. Protein product: CSVPWTASYNEQFF.

This clonotype was picked up many times. The chain employs TRBV7-9 and TRBJ2-3, with D possibly matching TRBD2 (6 bases). From germline, CDR1 is SEHNR and CDR2 FQNEAQ (reference sequence). Trimming took 3 bases from V and 4 from J, leaving 14 bases between them. The CDR3 runs 15 residues. The CDR3 here is CASSFVGWGADTQYF. As DNA, the CDR3 is TGTGCCAGCAGCTTTGTAGGTTGGGGGGCAGATACGCAGTATTTT.

The V call is TRBV2, the J call TRBJ2-1; D tentatively fits TRBD1 or TRBD2 (6 bases each). Germline V gene data show CDR1 as SNHLY and CDR2 as FYNNEI. The CDR3 runs 15 residues. V was shortened by 8 bases and J by 7 bases, with 21 bases between the two germline ends. This chain's CDR3 is CASVAYRDGRNEQFF. CDR3 nucleotide sequence: TGTGCCAGCGTGGCGTACAGGGATGGGAGGAATGAGCAGTTCTTC.

This clonotype was detected a few times. The chain recombines TRBV7-9 with TRBJ1-2; TRBD1 might be the D (5 bases). Germline-derived CDR1 and CDR2 are SEHNR and FQNEAQ (reference sequence). CDR3 size: 16 residues. The ends were cut back, 1 base at V and 6 bases at J, with 18 bases in the middle. The CDR3 is CASSLVGNGMGDGYTF. The CDR3 region has the DNA TGTGCCAGCAGCTTAGTAGGAAATGGAATGGGGGATGGCTACACCTTC.

This clonotype was observed a handful of times. This sequence joins TRBV5-4 and TRBJ2-7; D is unresolved. Trimming shortened V by 4 bases and J by 2 bases, and 10 bases separated the two germline ends. Per germline, CDR1 SGHNT and CDR2 YYREEE (reference sequence). The CDR3 contains 13 residues. The chain's CDR3 is CASSGQITYEQYF. The CDR3 DNA is TGTGCCAGCAGCGGGCAGATAACCTACGAGCAGTACTTC.

Of note for this clonotype: An end of the junction differs from the germline gene, which may be a read error. The V gene is TRBV6-2 or TRBV6-3, the J gene TRBJ2-5; D is possibly TRBD1 (6 bases). The CDR3 consists of 11 residues. The germline gives CDR1 MNHEY, CDR2 SVGEGT. The CDR3 region is CASSYSRGLHF. CDR3 DNA: TGTGCCAGCAGTTACTCGAGGGGGTTGCACTTC.

This clonotype was picked up a small number of times. The rearrangement joins TRBV6-6 to TRBJ2-7; TRBD1 matches at 8 bases. The V and J ends lost 5 bases and 2 bases, in that order; junction bases with no gene match: 14. CDR1 and CDR2 (germline): MNHNY, SVGAGI (reference sequence). This CDR3 comprises 17 residues. CDR3 in DNA: TGTGCCAGCAGTAACTTCGACAGGGGAGTCTCCCCCTACGAGCAGTACTTC. Translation: CASSNFDRGVSPYEQYF.

This clonotype appeared a single time. The chain uses TRBV9 and TRBJ2-1, with 9 bases matching TRBD1. V lost 4 bases and J lost 7; bases outside the gene matches: 9. The CDR3 loop spans 15 amino acids. Germline V lookup: CDR1 SGDLS, CDR2 YYNGEE. The CDR3 DNA follows: TGTGCCAGCAGCCCCCGACAGGGGGATTTGAATGAGCAGTTCTTC. Translating it yields CASSPRQGDLNEQFF.

A word on this clonotype: One junction end does not reproduce the germline sequence, and a read error may be involved. The V gene is TRBV4-1, the J gene TRBJ2-2, with 11 bases aligning to TRBD2. The CDR3 extends over 17 amino acids. Per the germline V gene, CDR1 is MGHRA and CDR2 is YSYEKL. The CDR3 sequence: CASSQDLAGGSTGELFF. The CDR3 DNA reads as TGTGCCAGCAGCCAAGATTTAGCGGGGGGGAGCACCGGGGAGCTGTTTTTT.

This clonotype was recorded a few times. J is TRBJ2-7 and V is TRBV5-5, with 9 bases identical to TRBD1. The germline CDR1 and CDR2 sequences are SGHKS and YYEKEE (reference sequence). The CDR3 is 15 amino acids. J lost 5 bases, V lost 1 base, and 7 bases had no gene match. CDR3 in DNA: TGTGCCAGCAGCTTGTCGACAGGGGGGAAGGACGAGCAGTACTTC. It is translated as CASSLSTGGKDEQYF.

J is TRBJ2-4 and V is TRBV11-2, with unresolved D. The V end lost 0 bases, the J end lost 2 bases, and 14 bases lay between the germline ends. This CDR3 has 17 residues. Germline V CDR1 and CDR2: SGHAT, FQNNGV. This chain's CDR3 is CASSLDPRGTTKNIQYF. Written as DNA, the CDR3 is TGTGCCAGCAGCTTAGATCCGAGAGGCACAACCAAAAACATTCAGTACTTC.

The V and J genes are TRBV14 and TRBJ2-7; tentatively, D is TRBD1 (6 bases). Germline lookup yields CDR1 SGHDN and CDR2 FVKESK. Between the trimmed V and J ends, which lost 4 bases and 5 bases, there was a span of 21 bases. This CDR3 has 16 amino acids. The CDR3 loop is CASSPKLTGLANEQYF. Written as DNA, the CDR3 is TGTGCCAGCAGCCCGAAGTTGACAGGTTTGGCCAACGAGCAGTACTTC. The whole variable domain, filled in from reference TRBV14 and TRBJ2-7, reads EAGVTQFPSHSVIEKGQTVTLRCDPISGHDNLYWYRRVMGKEIKFLLHFVKESKQDESGMPNNRFLAERTGGTYSTLKVQPAELEDSGVYFCASSPKLTGLANEQYFGPGTRLTVT.

The chain joins TRBV10-2 to TRBJ1-3; D is uncertain. V lost 6 bases and J lost 4, with 16 bases in between. CDR1 WSHSY and CDR2 SAAADI come from the germline V gene. The CDR3 length is 15 residues. CDR3 protein: CASSTTPTGGNTIYF. The CDR3 DNA is TGCGCCAGCAGCACGACACCTACGGGCGGAAACACCATATATTTT.

This rearrangement joins TRBV9 to TRBJ2-3; TRBD2 aligns across 9 bases. CDR1 is SGDLS, CDR2 YYNGEE, per germline. The J segment lost 4 bases and the V segment lost 6 bases, leaving 9 bases of the junction unmatched. CDR3 size: 15 residues. CDR3 bases: TGTGCCAGCACCTCTTGGGGACTAGCAGCAGATACGCAGTATTTT. Translating gives CASTSWGLAADTQYF.

The chain links TRBV20-1 to TRBJ2-5; either TRBD1 or TRBD2 may supply D (6 bases each). This CDR3 comprises 13 residues. Germline CDR1 DFQATT, CDR2 SNEGSKA (reference sequence). The V and J ends lost 3 bases and 2 bases respectively, with 10 bases between them. CDR3 amino acids: CSASGGLQETQYF. The CDR3 nucleotides are TGCAGTGCTAGCGGGGGCTTACAAGAGACCCAGTACTTC.

This clonotype was counted a single time. This chain connects TRBV4-1 to TRBJ2-1; tentatively, D is TRBD2 (6 bases). Germline lookup yields CDR1 MGHRA and CDR2 YSYEKL. Between the trimmed V and J ends, which lost 1 base and 8 bases, there was a span of 15 bases. The CDR3 is 15 residues long. In DNA form, the CDR3 reads TGCGCCAGCAGCCAAGGGCAGTGGGGGGAGGATGAGCAGTTCTTC. This translates into CASSQGQWGEDEQFF.

The chain recombines TRBV19 with TRBJ2-3; D remains ambiguous. V lost 4 bases, J lost 6 bases, and 17 bases lay in between. CDR3 length equals 15 residues. Germline V gene data show CDR1 as LNHDA and CDR2 as SQIVND (reference sequence). The CDR3 region has the DNA TGTGCCAGTAGTAACTTGATTAGACGGCTTGATACGCAGTATTTT. Translated, it gives CASSNLIRRLDTQYF.

In its sample, this clonotype was seen many times. The rearrangement uses TRBV7-2 and TRBJ1-1; D is unclear. Trimming removed 1 base from V and 4 bases from J, with 22 bases in between. CDR3 length: 18 amino acids. Germline CDR1 and CDR2: SGHTA and FQGNSA. The CDR3 spells CASSLDQRVGLSGTEAFF. The CDR3 region has the DNA TGTGCCAGCAGCTTAGATCAGAGGGTAGGCCTAAGTGGCACTGAAGCTTTCTTT.

This clonotype has a count of ten or more. V usage is TRBV7-9 and J usage is TRBJ2-5, with 9 bases that match TRBD1. The V gene's germline CDR1 is SEHNR and CDR2 FQNEAQ (reference sequence). V trimming: 4 bases; J trimming: 5 bases; junction bases outside the gene matches: 14. The CDR3 extends over 17 amino acids. The DNA of the CDR3 is TGTGCCAGCAGCTCGACAGGGGGGTACCCTAATCAGGAGACCCAGTACTTC. This gives the protein CASSSTGGYPNQETQYF.

The chain has TRBV28 and TRBJ1-1, with 8 bases that match TRBD1. Germline CDR1 reads MDHEN; CDR2 reads SYDVKM. The junction had 6 bases not matched to a gene; V was cut back by 4 bases and J by 8 bases. CDR3 size: 13 residues. The CDR3 is CASSSGGAGEAFF. For the CDR3, the DNA is TGTGCCAGCAGTTCAGGGGGCGCGGGGGAAGCTTTCTTT.

The chain is built from TRBV12-5 and TRBJ2-1, with 13 bases fitting TRBD2. The J segment lost 2 bases and the V segment lost 1 base, leaving 2 bases of the junction unmatched. Germline V CDR1 and CDR2: LGHNT, FRNRAP. The CDR3 has 17 amino acids. As DNA, the CDR3 is TGTGCTAGTGGTTTGGAGGGACTAGCGGGGACCTACAATGAGCAGTTCTTC. The encoded protein is CASGLEGLAGTYNEQFF.